This T cell receptor (beta chain) was captured by sequencing in a study of regulatory T cells in long-lasting Graves disease. Study findings and constraints: Exclusively peripheral blood, rather than thyroid tissue, was studied.

Described time point: persistent/refractory GD, antithyroid drugs over 5 years with positive TRAb. TCR sequences were obtained from RNA taken from PBMCs. For TCR beta, libraries came from iRepertoire HTBI primers and Arm-PCR of CDR3 regions. TCRdb recomputed calls from the multiplex PCR reads with MiXCR, one row per CDR3 protein. The sample lists some 280,000 distinct CDR3 sequences; 22% were seen once. This clonotype was detected many times. Its antigen is not identified. Germline V gene data show CDR1 as MDHEN and CDR2 as SYDVKM. The CDR3 length is 14 residues. Trimming shortened V by 3 bases and J by 1 base, and 7 bases separated the two germline ends.

The V gene is TRBV28, the J gene TRBJ1-5; TRBD1 might be the D (5 bases). The receptor was isolated from a female donor with Graves disease. Material: peripheral blood mononuclear cells (PBMCs), obtained when the disease was refractory, from a patient treated with antithyroid drugs. The CDR3 reads CASSFRGSNQPQHF. CDR3 DNA: TGTGCCAGCAGTTTTCGGGGGAGCAATCAGCCCCAGCATTTT.